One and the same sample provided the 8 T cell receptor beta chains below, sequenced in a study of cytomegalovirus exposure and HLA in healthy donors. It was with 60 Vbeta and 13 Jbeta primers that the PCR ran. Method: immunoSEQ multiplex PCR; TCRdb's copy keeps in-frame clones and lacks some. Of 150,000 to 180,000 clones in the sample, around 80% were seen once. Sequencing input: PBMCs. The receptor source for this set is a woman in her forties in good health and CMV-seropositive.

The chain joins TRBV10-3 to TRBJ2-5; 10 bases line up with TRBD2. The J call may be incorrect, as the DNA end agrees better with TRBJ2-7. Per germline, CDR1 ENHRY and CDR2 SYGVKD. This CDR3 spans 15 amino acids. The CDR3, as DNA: TGTGCCATCAGTGAATTAGCGGGGGGAGGTAGCGAGCAGTACTTC. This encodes CAISELAGGGSEQYF.

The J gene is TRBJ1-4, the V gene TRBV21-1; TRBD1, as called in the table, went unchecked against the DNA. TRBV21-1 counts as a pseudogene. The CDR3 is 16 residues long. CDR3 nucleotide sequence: TGTGCCAGCAGCAAAGGGGGGACAGGTGAAGGAGAAAAACTGTTTTTT. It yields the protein CASSKGGTGEGEKLFF.

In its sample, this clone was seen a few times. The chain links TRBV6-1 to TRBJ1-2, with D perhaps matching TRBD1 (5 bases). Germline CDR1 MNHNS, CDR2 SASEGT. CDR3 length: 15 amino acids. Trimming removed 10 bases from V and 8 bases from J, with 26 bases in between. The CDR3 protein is CAIHKVGGSEKGYTF. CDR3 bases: TGTGCCATCCATAAGGTGGGGGGGAGTGAGAAAGGCTACACCTTC.

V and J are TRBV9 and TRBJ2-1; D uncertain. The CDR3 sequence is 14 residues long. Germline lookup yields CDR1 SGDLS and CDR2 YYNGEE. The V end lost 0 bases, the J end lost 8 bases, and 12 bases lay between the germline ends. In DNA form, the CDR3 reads TGTGCCAGCAGCGTAGGCGGTAGATCCGATGAGCAGTTCTTC. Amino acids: CASSVGGRSDEQFF.

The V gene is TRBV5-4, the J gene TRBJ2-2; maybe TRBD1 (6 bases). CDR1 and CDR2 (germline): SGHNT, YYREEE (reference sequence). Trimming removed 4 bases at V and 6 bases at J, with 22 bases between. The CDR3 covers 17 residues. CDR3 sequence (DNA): TGTGCCAGCAGCACGGGTATGGGGACACCGGAGGCCGGGGAGCTGTTTTTT. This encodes CASSTGMGTPEAGELFF.

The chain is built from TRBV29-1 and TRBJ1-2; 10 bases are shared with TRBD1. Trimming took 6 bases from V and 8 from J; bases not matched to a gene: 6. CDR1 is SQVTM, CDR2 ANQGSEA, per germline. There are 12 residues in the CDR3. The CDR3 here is CSVGTGAWGYTF. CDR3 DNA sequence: TGCAGCGTCGGGACAGGGGCTTGGGGCTACACCTTC. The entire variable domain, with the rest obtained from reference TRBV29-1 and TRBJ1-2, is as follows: SAVISQKPSRDICQRGTSLTIQCQVDSQVTMMFWYRQQPGQSLTLIATANQGSEATYESGFVIDKFPISRPNLTFSTLTVSNMSPEDSSIYLCSVGTGAWGYTFGSGTRLTVV.

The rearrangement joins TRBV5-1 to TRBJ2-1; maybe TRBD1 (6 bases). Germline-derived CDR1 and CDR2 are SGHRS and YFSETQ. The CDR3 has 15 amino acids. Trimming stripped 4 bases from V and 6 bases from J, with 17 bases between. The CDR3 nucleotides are TGCGCCAGCAGCCGCGACGGACAGTTTGGCAATGAGCAGTTCTTC. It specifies CASSRDGQFGNEQFF.

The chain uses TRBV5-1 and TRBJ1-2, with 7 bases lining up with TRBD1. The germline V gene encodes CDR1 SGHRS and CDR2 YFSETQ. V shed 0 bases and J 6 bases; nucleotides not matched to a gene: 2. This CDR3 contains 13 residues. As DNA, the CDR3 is TGCGCCAGCAGCTTGGTAGGGACAGATGGCTACACCTTC. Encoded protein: CASSLVGTDGYTF. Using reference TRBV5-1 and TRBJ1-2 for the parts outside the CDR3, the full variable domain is KAGVTQTPRYLIKTRGQQVTLSCSPISGHRSVSWYQQTPGQGLQFLFEYFSETQRNKGNFPGRFSGRQFSNSRSEMNVSTLELGDSALYLCASSLVGTDGYTFGSGTRLTVV.